The table lists the clone carrying this TCR beta chain with a count of one. Generated by immunoSEQ multiplex PCR, the TCRdb table keeps only in-frame clones and is missing some. The sample records about 48,000 clones, approximately 83% being singletons. Prior autoimmune disease or systemic immunosuppression barred patients. These data are taken from a study of OX40 agonist ivuxolimab in advanced cancers. The wider study: A mean age of roughly 66 years, range about 20 to 85, was recorded, and more than 80% were male. Past anti-PD-1, anti-PD-L1 or anti-CTLA-4 therapy was accepted, and 40% to 50% had received some.

The CDR3 contains 19 residues. After removal of 0 bases from V and 2 bases from J, the junction contained 8 bases not matched to a gene. The germline CDR1 and CDR2 sequences are MGHRA and YSYEKL. The chain has TRBV4-1 and TRBJ2-6; 9 bases are a match to TRBD1. Here the sequenced sample was CD4+ or CD8+ T cells sorted from blood, taken in a trial of the OX40 agonist ivuxolimab. The TCR originated in an adult with an advanced solid tumor such as melanoma, head and neck, liver or kidney cancer. The CDR3 sequence: CASSQDEETGGAGANVLTF. CDR3 coding DNA: TGCGCCAGCAGCCAAGATGAGGAAACAGGGGGCGCTGGGGCCAACGTCCTGACTTTC.